The rows below give T cell receptor beta chains drawn from one sample of a study of monozygotic twins with inflammatory bowel disease. TCRdb re-called the 5' RACE reads, yielding one record per CDR3 amino acid sequence without DNA. The data include a few hundred thousand distinct CDR3 sequences; the top ten clones carry less than 2.5%. The source material was blood. The origin of the receptors is a human donor with ulcerative colitis or Crohn's disease, or a healthy co-twin of an affected twin (not recorded which). CDR3s include the opening cysteine and the closing phenylalanine or tryptophan. The order of the fields is V gene, J gene, CDR3 length, CDR3 protein.

TRBV13	TRBJ1-1	16	CASSPGTGRMNTEAFF
TRBV5-1	TRBJ2-7	14	CASSSDRGPYEQYF
TRBV4-1	TRBJ1-3	15	CASSQKGSSGNTIYF
TRBV29-1	TRBJ2-1	12	CSVTWGNNEQFF
TRBV20-1	TRBJ2-5	13	CSAQYGGQETQYF
TRBV25-1	TRBJ1-6	14	CASSEGVRNSPLHF
TRBV10-3	TRBJ2-6	18	CAISDRSRANSGANVLTF
TRBV9	TRBJ2-7	16	CASSPYSGRVSEEQYF
TRBV7-2	TRBJ2-7	14	CASSLGGLPGEQYF
TRBV7-2	TRBJ2-1	12	CASSPTGLMGFF
TRBV14	TRBJ2-3	17	CASSSVTPSGRSDTQYF
TRBV12-3/TRBV12-4	TRBJ2-3	16	CASRRVAREATDTQYF
TRBV7-6	TRBJ1-1	15	CASSLAQGGGTEAFF
TRBV6-1	TRBJ2-5	14	CASTPTTGTGTQYF
TRBV10-3	TRBJ1-1	14	CAISGTRGNTEAFF
TRBV5-1	TRBJ2-5	15	CASSLVAGGSETQYF
TRBV12-3/TRBV12-4	TRBJ1-1	15	CASSQRGQLNTEAFF
TRBV27	TRBJ1-2	14	CASSLQGARYGYTF
TRBV7-2	TRBJ2-1	19	CASSLSVLALGGDTNEQFF
TRBV9	TRBJ2-1	17	CASSVAGGPSSYNEQFF
TRBV5-6	TRBJ1-2	15	CASSLYQLLNYGYTF
TRBV7-2	TRBJ2-7	13	CASSFNRDYEQYF
TRBV19	TRBJ1-6	16	CASSSLAASYNSPLHF
TRBV18	TRBJ2-7	17	CASSPPVWDRGSYEQYF
TRBV7-6	TRBJ2-5	15	CASSGIAGSQETQYF
TRBV7-6	TRBJ2-1	11	CASSTRDEQFF
TRBV18	TRBJ2-3	14	CASSPGSGVDTQYF
TRBV12-3/TRBV12-4	TRBJ1-1	14	CASRPTGDETEAFF
TRBV20-1	TRBJ2-6	11	CSATGANVLTF
TRBV5-6	TRBJ2-1	21	CASRPTLKGQGKSLSYNEQFF
TRBV4-3	TRBJ2-7	18	CASSQSYYRDVTAYEQYF
TRBV5-4	TRBJ1-1	15	CASSLGGGGNTEAFF
TRBV19	TRBJ1-5	14	CASSGTISNQPQHF
TRBV5-6	TRBJ2-7	16	CASSLEGQGARYEQYF
TRBV7-3	TRBJ2-5	13	CASSRDGGETQYF
TRBV12-5	TRBJ2-2	19	CASGLSLPGTGGNTGELFF
TRBV20-1	TRBJ2-5	13	CSAKAVLQETQYF
TRBV5-1	TRBJ2-2	14	CASSWGDGSGELFF
TRBV5-6	TRBJ2-2	16	CASSFGGTGSTGELFF
TRBV20-1	TRBJ1-1	18	CSAPVSRGRTGINTEAFF
TRBV5-1	TRBJ1-1	14	CASSPNVDRGEAFF
TRBV6-5	TRBJ1-4	15	CASSYGARGGEKLFF
TRBV6-1	TRBJ2-5	14	CASRPSGGGQTQYF
TRBV28	TRBJ1-2	14	CASSADLRLNGYTF
TRBV5-1	TRBJ2-7	12	CASPRAGREQYF
TRBV3-1	TRBJ1-2	15	CASSVWPGAVYGYTF
TRBV4-3	TRBJ2-7	19	CASSQDILAGSHLSYEQYF
TRBV7-2	TRBJ2-5	15	CASSLRGRVEETQYF
TRBV19	TRBJ1-5	16	CASSTLQTQRNQPQHF
TRBV6-1	TRBJ2-3	16	CASSEPPRASTDTQYF
TRBV7-2	TRBJ1-2	16	CASSLGVAPNNYGYTF